Listed below are T cell receptor beta chains from one sample, sequenced in a study of T cells in Graves' hyperthyroidism and ophthalmopathy. TCRdb reprocessed the multiplex PCR reads via MiXCR and lists one record per CDR3 protein. The data show 390,000 or so distinct CDR3 sequences, with roughly 14% seen just once and roughly 13% held by the top ten. Sequenced material: blood. Receptor source: a man in his late teens or twenties with Graves' ophthalmopathy. The CDR3 runs from the conserved cysteine through the conserved F or W. D genes are given only for firm matches. The size field is filled for only some rows; it gives once, few, many or a size class.

J gene,D gene,CDR3 length,V gene,clone size,CDR3 DNA,CDR3 protein
TRBJ2-1,.,16,TRBV4-1,many,TGCGCCAGCAGCCAAGGGCGCGGGATGGGATACAATGAGCAGTTCTTC,CASSQGRGMGYNEQFF
TRBJ2-1,TRBD2,13,TRBV6-2/TRBV6-3,many,TGTGCCAGCAGTTATCGGGAGGCAGGTGAGCAGTTCTTC,CASSYREAGEQFF
TRBJ2-1,TRBD2,16,TRBV7-9,.,TGTGCCAGCAGCTTAGAGGGGACTAGCGGTCTCTATGAGCAGTTCTTC,CASSLEGTSGLYEQFF
TRBJ1-2,.,14,TRBV19,few,TGTGCCAGTAGTCACGGCCAGCCCAACTATGGCTACACCTTC,CASSHGQPNYGYTF
TRBJ2-3,.,13,TRBV7-2,.,TGTGCCAGCAGCTTAGTGGCCGGAGATACGCAGTATTTT,CASSLVAGDTQYF
TRBJ1-1,.,13,TRBV6-1,many,TGTGCCAGCATTCCCGACCTGGGGACTGAAGCTTTCTTT,CASIPDLGTEAFF
TRBJ2-7,TRBD2,15,TRBV11-2,many,TGTGCCAGCAGCTTTCTTGGTCGGGGGGACTCCGAGCAGTACTTC,CASSFLGRGDSEQYF
TRBJ1-1,.,13,TRBV7-2,many,TGTGCCAGCAGCTTAGAACAGCTCACTGAAGCTTTCTTT,CASSLEQLTEAFF
TRBJ1-5,.,14,TRBV7-2,few,TGTGCCAGCAGCTCACAGACCCTTTGGGAGCCCCAGCATTTT,CASSSQTLWEPQHF
TRBJ2-1,.,12,TRBV4-1,many,TGCGCCAGCAGCCCACGGAGGAATGAGCAGTTCTTC,CASSPRRNEQFF
TRBJ1-1,.,14,TRBV12-3/TRBV12-4,many,TGTGCCAGCAGTTTTACTCACAGGCACACTGAAGCTTTCTTT,CASSFTHRHTEAFF
TRBJ2-5,TRBD2,16,TRBV6-1,many,TGTGCCAGCAGTGAAGGTGGGACTACCTTGGGGGAGACCCAGTACTTC,CASSEGGTTLGETQYF
TRBJ2-7,.,14,TRBV7-3,many,TGTGCCAGCAGCTTAAACCCCAACAGTCCCGAGCAGTACTTC,CASSLNPNSPEQYF
TRBJ2-4,.,16,TRBV6-6,many,TGTGCCAGCAGTTACCTTGCCAGCCTAGCCAAAAACATTCAGTACTTC,CASSYLASLAKNIQYF